Included here is one TCR beta chain sequence, with context. The assay was immunoSEQ multiplex PCR, and TCRdb's table has in-frame clones only and misses some. Here the sample spans about 88,000 clones, less than 95% being singletons. V was pared by 2 bases and J by 3 bases, with 6 bases of the junction left unmatched. This CDR3 spans 15 amino acids. Germline CDR1 reads SGHNT; CDR2 reads YYREEE (reference sequence). This entry is derived from a study of technical replicates of blood from several donors. This chain connects TRBV5-4 to TRBJ2-7; 9 positions match TRBD1. Sequencing input: T cells isolated from PBMCs. The clonotype was recovered from a human donor in good health. The CDR3 bases are TGTGCCAGCAGCTTTCCGGGACAGGGAGGCTACGAGCAGTACTTC. Protein sequence: CASSFPGQGGYEQYF.